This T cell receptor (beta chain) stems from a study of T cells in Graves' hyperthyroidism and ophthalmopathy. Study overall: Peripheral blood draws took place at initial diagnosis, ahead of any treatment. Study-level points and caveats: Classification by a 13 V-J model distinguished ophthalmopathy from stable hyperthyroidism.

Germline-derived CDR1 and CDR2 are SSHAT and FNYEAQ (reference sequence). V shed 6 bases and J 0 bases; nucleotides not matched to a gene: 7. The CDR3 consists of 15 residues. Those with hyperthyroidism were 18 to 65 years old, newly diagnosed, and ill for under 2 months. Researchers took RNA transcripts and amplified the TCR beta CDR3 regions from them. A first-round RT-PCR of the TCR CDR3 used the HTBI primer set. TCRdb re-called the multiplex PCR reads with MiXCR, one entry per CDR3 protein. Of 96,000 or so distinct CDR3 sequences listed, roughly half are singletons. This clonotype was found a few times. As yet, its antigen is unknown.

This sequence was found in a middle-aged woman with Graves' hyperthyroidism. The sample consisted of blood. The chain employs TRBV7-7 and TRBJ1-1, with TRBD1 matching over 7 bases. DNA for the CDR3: TGTGCCAGCAGTCCCCCCAGGGGGATGAACACTGAAGCTTTCTTT. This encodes CASSPPRGMNTEAFF.